This TCR beta chain was documented in a study of response to subunit inactivated influenza vaccine. Whole-study results and caveats: Every seasonal influenza vaccination brings in few new T cells, the authors suggested.

This CDR3 is 15 amino acids long. V gave up 1 base and J gave up 3 bases; unmatched junction bases: 7. Germline V gene lookup returns CDR1 DFQATT and CDR2 SNEGSKA (reference sequence). This clonotype was seen only a few times. Antigen unknown. TCRdb analysed the RT-PCR reads with MiXCR anew, one entry per CDR3 protein. This sample has a few hundred thousand distinct CDR3 sequences, with about 15% found just once. This receptor was identified in a man in his fifties or sixties who received an inactivated influenza vaccine. The chain joins TRBV20-1 to TRBJ2-3; 7 nucleotides align to TRBD2. The sample in question was PBMCs from blood, obtained 12 days after vaccination. DNA for the CDR3: TGCAGTGCTAGAGTTGGCGGGAGTGGGACAGATACGCAGTATTTT. Translation gives CSARVGGSGTDTQYF.